Below are 23 T cell receptor beta chains sequenced from a single sample in a study of pediatric ulcerative colitis. Rectal tissue came from one to two pinch biopsies taken at colonoscopy. Some clones are missing from TCRdb's copy, which holds only in-frame ones; the method was immunoSEQ multiplex PCR. The repertoire holds 30,000 to 40,000 clones, about 81% seen once, with 1.1% in the top ten. Sequenced input: gut tissue. All receptors come from a boy younger than 18 with mild ulcerative colitis.

V gene TRBV5-8 combines with J gene TRBJ2-1; D not certain. The CDR3 length is 12 residues. Trimming pared 2 bases from V and 10 bases from J, leaving 10 bases between. Germline V gene lookup returns CDR1 SGHTS and CDR2 YDEGEE. The DNA for the CDR3 is TGTGCCAGCAGCTTCTTAGACGCGGAGCAGTTCTTC. It translates to CASSFLDAEQFF.

The chain employs TRBV7-9 and TRBJ2-3, with D unresolved. With 6 bases removed from V and 0 bases from J, the gap between germline ends came to 19 bases. The CDR3 runs 17 residues. CDR1 SEHNR and CDR2 FQNEAQ come from the germline V gene (reference sequence). CDR3 DNA: TGTGCCAGCAGGTACCCACGAGGTCATCATAGCACAGATACGCAGTATTTT. Residues: CASRYPRGHHSTDTQYF.

V gene TRBV7-3 combines with J gene TRBJ2-6; D ambiguous. CDR3 length: 16 amino acids. V was shortened by 4 bases and J by 0 bases, with 10 bases between the two germline ends. Germline V CDR1 and CDR2: SGHTA, FQGTGA. The CDR3 sequence: CASSSTRSSGANVLTF. The CDR3 DNA follows: TGTGCCAGCAGCTCGACCCGGAGCTCTGGGGCCAACGTCCTGACTTTC.

A few counts support this clone. The rearrangement uses TRBV5-1 and TRBJ1-1; TRBD1 aligns across 7 bases. Germline trimming cut 6 bases from V and 4 bases from J; bases unmatched to any gene: 0. Looked up from germline, CDR1 is SGHRS and CDR2 is YFSETQ. CDR3 size: 11 residues. This CDR3 reads CASTGGTEAFF. Written as DNA, the CDR3 is TGCGCCAGCACAGGGGGCACTGAAGCTTTCTTT.

The rearrangement joins TRBV15 to TRBJ2-3, with a tentative D call TRBD2 (6 bases). CDR1 is LNHNV and CDR2 is YYDKDF in the germline V gene (reference sequence). Trimming shortened V by 5 bases and J by 2 bases, and 11 bases separated the two germline ends. This CDR3 has 14 amino acids. The chain's CDR3 is CATSWRGFTDTQYF. In DNA, the CDR3 is TGTGCCACCAGCTGGCGGGGCTTCACAGATACGCAGTATTTT.

V is TRBV7-9 and J is TRBJ2-5, with TRBD1 identical over 10 bases. This CDR3 spans 15 amino acids. Per the germline V gene, CDR1 is SEHNR and CDR2 is FQNEAQ (reference sequence). Losses at the gene ends were 3 bases for V and 5 bases for J; bases not matched to a gene: 6. The CDR3 spells CASSFPDRGLETQYF. The CDR3 DNA sequence: TGTGCCAGCAGCTTCCCAGACAGGGGGCTTGAGACCCAGTACTTC.

The chain carries TRBV11-3 and TRBJ2-5; D gene unclear. Per the germline V gene, CDR1 is SGHNT and CDR2 is YENEEA. The CDR3 contains 14 residues. Trimming took 1 base from V and 5 from J, leaving 11 bases between them. CDR3 coding DNA: TGTGCCAGCAGCTTAGTGCCCAGGCGGGAGACCCAGTACTTC. Protein sequence: CASSLVPRRETQYF.

The J gene is TRBJ1-6, the V gene TRBV9, with D unclear. The CDR3 is made up of 13 amino acids. Trimming took off 4 bases at V and 7 bases at J, with 9 bases between the two ends. Germline CDR1 and CDR2: SGDLS and YYNGEE. The CDR3 protein is CASSSHYNSPLHF. The CDR3, as DNA: TGTGCCAGCAGCAGCCATTACAATTCACCCCTCCACTTT. The variable domain in full, completed from reference TRBV9 and TRBJ1-6, reads DSGVTQTPKHLITATGQRVTLRCSPRSGDLSVYWYQQSLDQGLQFLIQYYNGEERAKGNILERFSAQQFPDLHSELNLSSLELGDSALYFCASSSHYNSPLHFGNGTRLTVT.

This clone was detected once. The chain recombines TRBV6-5 with TRBJ2-1; 14 bases fit TRBD2. The CDR3 is 14 amino acids. V lost 9 bases to trimming and J lost 6 bases; unmatched junction nucleotides: 4. Germline values: CDR1 MNHEY, CDR2 SVGAGI. CDR3 nucleotides: TGTGCCAGTGGGACTAGCGGGGGCCTCAATGAGCAGTTCTTC. Protein sequence: CASGTSGGLNEQFF.

This rearrangement joins TRBV30 to TRBJ2-2; maybe TRBD1 (5 bases). Deletions cut 2 bases from V and 16 bases from J, with 17 bases between. The germline V gene has CDR1 GTSNPN and CDR2 SVGIG (reference sequence). CDR3 length: 12 residues. CDR3 coding DNA: TGTGCCTGGAGTTCGGAAAAAGCAGGGCAGTTTTTT. Its protein product is CAWSSEKAGQFF.

The V gene is TRBV9, the J gene TRBJ1-2, with unresolved D. The CDR3 runs 17 residues. CDR1 and CDR2 from the germline V gene are SGDLS and YYNGEE. The V end lost 0 bases, the J end lost 7 bases, and 22 bases lay between the germline ends. CDR3: CASSVDARSHMVGGYTF. In DNA, the CDR3 is TGTGCCAGCAGCGTAGATGCCCGGAGCCACATGGTTGGTGGCTACACCTTC.

The chain recombines TRBV29-1 with TRBJ2-2; 9 bases map to TRBD1. Per germline, CDR1 SQVTM and CDR2 ANQGSEA. V lost 4 bases to trimming and J lost 1 base; unmatched junction nucleotides: 1. This CDR3 is built from 14 residues. CDR3 amino acids: CSVATGGNTGELFF. The CDR3 nucleotides are TGCAGCGTTGCGACAGGGGGGAACACCGGGGAGCTGTTTTTT.

This clone was seen a handful of times. This chain uses TRBV5-1 with TRBJ1-2; D is perhaps TRBD1 (5 bases). CDR1 and CDR2 from the germline V gene are SGHRS and YFSETQ. The CDR3 runs to 16 residues. V was trimmed by 4 bases and J by 1 base, leaving 17 bases between them. CDR3 DNA sequence: TGCGCCAGCAGCCAGGGCCCAGGGCCCTTTAACTATGGCTACACCTTC. Translation gives CASSQGPGPFNYGYTF.

The J gene is TRBJ2-7, the V gene TRBV5-1, with 7 bases identical to TRBD2. Unmatched junction bases numbered 12, after V lost 4 bases and J lost 5 bases. This CDR3 region has 15 residues. Germline lookup yields CDR1 SGHRS and CDR2 YFSETQ. This CDR3 is CASSPVGGLLNEQYF. CDR3 in DNA: TGCGCCAGCAGCCCGGTCGGGGGACTACTTAACGAGCAGTACTTC.

This clone was counted once. The chain is built from TRBV6-1 and TRBJ1-4; TRBD1 matches at 9 bases. Germline assignment: CDR1 MNHNS and CDR2 SASEGT. With 5 bases clipped from V and 6 bases from J, the junction kept 7 bases outside the gene matches. CDR3 length equals 15 residues. The CDR3 reads CASSLTGGADEKLFF. The CDR3 nucleotides read TGTGCCAGCAGTTTAACAGGGGGCGCGGATGAAAAACTGTTTTTT.

V usage is TRBV25-1 and J usage is TRBJ1-1; no clear D gene. The V gene lost 4 bases and the J gene lost 1 base, with 7 bases spanning the gap. The CDR3 totals 13 residues. Germline V gene data show CDR1 as MGHDK and CDR2 as SYGVNS. The CDR3 protein is CASSVEANTEAFF. CDR3 in DNA: TGTGCCAGCAGTGTTGAGGCGAACACTGAAGCTTTCTTT.

CDR3 nucleotide sequence: TGTGCCAGCAGTGAACGTGCCTACGAGCAGTACTTC. The encoded protein is CASSERAYEQYF. The rearrangement joins TRBV2 to TRBJ2-7; D gene uncertain. Germline CDR1 and CDR2: SNHLY and FYNNEI. The length of the CDR3 is 12 residues. The germline V and J ends were trimmed by 2 bases and 2 bases, with 4 bases remaining between them.

The chain recombines TRBV2 with TRBJ1-6; D perhaps matches TRBD1 (6 bases). Looked up from germline, CDR1 is SNHLY and CDR2 is FYNNEI. The V and J ends lost 6 bases and 10 bases respectively, with 16 bases between them. The CDR3 spans 14 residues. The DNA for the CDR3 is TGTGCCAGCAGGGATACAGGGTTCGGGTCACCCCTCCACTTT. It codes for CASRDTGFGSPLHF. The complete variable domain, with remaining parts taken from reference TRBV2 and TRBJ1-6, reads EPEVTQTPSHQVTQMGQEVILRCVPISNHLYFYWYRQILGQKVEFLVSFYNNEISEKSEIFDDQFSVERPDGSNFTLKIRSTKLEDSAMYFCASRDTGFGSPLHFGNGTRLTVT.

In its sample, this clone was seen once. V gene TRBV5-6 combines with J gene TRBJ2-7, with 7 bases identical to TRBD1. The V gene end was trimmed by 3 bases and the J gene end by 6 bases; junction bases not matched to a gene: 6. There are 13 residues in the CDR3. Per the germline V gene, CDR1 is SGHDT and CDR2 is YYEEEE. The CDR3, as DNA: TGTGCCAGCAGCTCAGGGGGAATCGGCGAGCAGTACTTC. Translating gives CASSSGGIGEQYF. The full variable domain, rest sourced from reference TRBV5-6 and TRBJ2-7, is DAGVTQSPTHLIKTRGQQVTLRCSPKSGHDTVSWYQQALGQGPQFIFQYYEEEERQRGNFPDRFSGHQFPNYSSELNVNALLLGDSALYLCASSSGGIGEQYFGPGTRLTVT.

V usage is TRBV11-2 and J usage is TRBJ2-6; D ambiguous. The CDR3 is made up of 16 amino acids. Trimming stripped 1 base from V and 4 bases from J, with 11 bases between. Germline CDR1 reads SGHAT; CDR2 reads FQNNGV. The chain's CDR3 is CASSLVGVMGANVLTF. CDR3 nucleotides: TGTGCCAGCAGCTTAGTTGGGGTTATGGGGGCCAACGTCCTGACTTTC.

The chain has TRBV6-1 and TRBJ1-1; D perhaps matches TRBD1 (5 bases). This CDR3 region has 17 residues. V lost 3 bases and J 0 bases, leaving 17 bases between the germline ends. Germline lookup yields CDR1 MNHNS and CDR2 SASEGT. CDR3 sequence (DNA): TGTGCCAGCAGTGAGAGGGACGGATCCCTATTGAACACTGAAGCTTTCTTT. This translates into CASSERDGSLLNTEAFF.

The rearrangement uses TRBV6-1 and TRBJ2-7, with 8 bases lining up with TRBD2. V lost 0 bases, J lost 1 base, and 2 bases stayed unmatched. Germline V gives CDR1 MNHNS, CDR2 SASEGT. CDR3 size: 15 residues. The CDR3 DNA reads TGTGCCAGCAGTGAAGCGCTAGCGGGTTCCTACGAGCAGTACTTC. Protein product: CASSEALAGSYEQYF.

This clone showed up just a few times. This sequence joins TRBV5-4 and TRBJ1-1; TRBD1 is a possible D gene (5 bases). Per the germline V gene, CDR1 is SGHNT and CDR2 is YYREEE (reference sequence). Trimming pared 6 bases from V and 0 bases from J, leaving 9 bases between. This CDR3 contains 13 residues. CDR3 sequence: CASKGAMNTEAFF. DNA for the CDR3: TGTGCCAGCAAAGGGGCTATGAACACTGAAGCTTTCTTT. Full variable domain (remainder filled in from reference TRBV5-4 and TRBJ1-1): ETGVTQSPTHLIKTRGQQVTLRCSSQSGHNTVSWYQQALGQGPQFIFQYYREEENGRGNFPPRFSGLQFPNYSSELNVNALELDDSALYLCASKGAMNTEAFFGQGTRLTVV.